One TCR beta chain is described in this entry. Source study methods: Amplification from reference gene primers served as the basis for estimated nucleated cell counts. Repertoires were generated with immunoSEQ multiplex PCR, while TCRdb's copy carries only in-frame clones and drops some. V and J calls and clone size are copied from that table; D and trimming were computed from the DNA. The sample lists approximately 150,000 clones; about 80% were seen once. The data derive from a study of blood T cell repertoires in COVID-19. In the study overall: Whether acute or convalescent, the COVID-19 samples came from the United States, Italy and Spain. Sample material is recorded as cDNA or gDNA derived from T cells, B-cell-depleted T cells, or PBMCs.

Unmatched junction bases numbered 9, after V lost 10 bases and J lost 8 bases. Germline CDR1 is MNHEY and CDR2 is SMNVEV (reference sequence). The CDR3 has 15 amino acids. This chain connects TRBV27 to TRBJ2-1; TRBD2 aligns across 15 bases. The receptor was derived from a woman aged 80 or over with acute or convalescent COVID-19. The sequenced sample was peripheral blood. CDR3 DNA: TGTGCCATCAGGACTAGCGGGAGGGCTGTGGATGAGCAGTTCTTC. This sequence encodes CAIRTSGRAVDEQFF.